The 11 T cell receptor beta chains below come from one sample, sequenced in a study of CD8+CD57+ T cells in acquired aplastic anemia. Selection for sequencing was limited to patients who had shown CD8+CD57+ cell expansion by flow cytometry. Profiles of TCR beta VDJ and CDR3 were generated from a genomic DNA template. MiXCR, applied by TCRdb to the reads, yields one record per CDR3 protein. The data show over 150,000 distinct CDR3 sequences, roughly 65% seen once. The sequencing input was sorted CD4+, CD8+, or CD8+CD57+ T cells (not recorded which) from PBMCs. These receptors were obtained from a human donor with aplastic anemia.

Concerning this clonotype: A read error may be the cause here, since a much bigger clone is one base away. The rearrangement links TRBV10-3 to TRBJ1-2; D is perhaps TRBD1 (6 bases). Germline loops: CDR1 ENHRY, CDR2 SYGVKD. The length of the CDR3 is 13 residues. The CDR3 bases are TGTGGCACCAGTGTAGGACAGTACTATGGCTACACCTTC. Protein product: CGTSVGQYYGYTF.

Only a few counts were recorded for this clonotype. Because it lacks the conserved phenylalanine or tryptophan at the end, this CDR3 is likely a read error. The limits of the CDR3 on the DNA are not certain, so only TCRdb's listed CDR3 is given. V and J are TRBV5-6 and TRBJ2-7; the table names TRBD1, a call not compared with the DNA. CDR1 is SGHDT, CDR2 YYEEEE, per germline. With termini counted, the CDR3 has 10 amino acids. CDR3 residues: CASSPGRGSL.

In this sample, this clonotype turned up once. The chain joins TRBV25-1 to TRBJ2-2; TRBD2 aligns across 10 bases. With V trimmed by 5 bases and J by 4 bases, 19 bases remained unmatched. This CDR3 spans 20 amino acids. CDR1 and CDR2 from the germline V gene are MGHDK and SYGVNS. DNA of the CDR3: TGTGCCAGCAGTCCTTCCTCTCTAGAGCGGGGGGGCCGGGGCACCGGGGAGCTGTTTTTT. Protein: CASSPSSLERGGRGTGELFF.

V and J are TRBV7-2 and TRBJ1-2, with 7 bases lining up with TRBD1. Trimming removed 5 bases from V and 0 bases from J; junction bases left unmatched: 6. The CDR3 is 15 amino acids. Germline V gene lookup returns CDR1 SGHTA and CDR2 FQGNSA. The CDR3 protein is CASSEQGYPNYGYTF. In DNA form, the CDR3 reads TGTGCCAGCAGCGAACAGGGGTACCCTAACTATGGCTACACCTTC.

This clonotype was picked up a small number of times. This chain connects TRBV7-9 to TRBJ1-2; no clear D. Germline V gene data show CDR1 as SEHNR and CDR2 as FQNEAQ (reference sequence). This CDR3 has 14 residues. V was cut by 5 bases and J by 6 bases, with 16 bases left in between. The CDR3 coding sequence is TGTGCCAGCAGCCCCCCCTGGGCAGACAATGGCTACACCTTC. Translated: CASSPPWADNGYTF.

The rearrangement links TRBV29-1 to TRBJ2-1; D is unclear. The CDR3 contains 14 residues. Trimming left V 4 bases short and J 0 bases short, with 10 bases between. Germline CDR1 is SQVTM and CDR2 is ANQGSEA. This CDR3 is CSVGLQRSYNEQFF. The CDR3 nucleotides are TGCAGCGTTGGTCTTCAACGCTCCTACAATGAGCAGTTCTTC.

In this sample, this clonotype turned up once. The V gene is TRBV19, the J gene TRBJ2-7; D is ambiguous. The CDR3 sequence is 13 residues long. The V gene's germline CDR1 is LNHDA and CDR2 SQIVND (reference sequence). V was clipped by 8 bases and J by 5 bases, with 16 bases between them. This CDR3 is CASQNVGFHEQYF. For the CDR3, the DNA is TGTGCCAGTCAAAACGTGGGGTTCCACGAGCAGTACTTC.

This rearrangement joins TRBV29-1 to TRBJ2-7; 11 bases are shared with TRBD1. V gave up 3 bases and J gave up 2 bases; unmatched junction bases: 9. Germline CDR1 and CDR2: SQVTM and ANQGSEA. The CDR3 length is 16 residues. CDR3 nucleotide sequence: TGCAGCGTTGAGTTCGCGGGACAGGGGGGTCCCTACGAGCAGTACTTC. Amino acids: CSVEFAGQGGPYEQYF.

The chain links TRBV29-1 to TRBJ2-7; 7 nucleotides agree with TRBD1. This CDR3 spans 13 amino acids. The germline gives CDR1 SQVTM, CDR2 ANQGSEA. The V gene end was trimmed by 3 bases and the J gene end by 2 bases; junction bases not matched to a gene: 4. CDR3 sequence: CSVEGDRPYEQYF. Written as DNA, the CDR3 is TGCAGCGTTGAGGGGGACAGACCCTACGAGCAGTACTTC.

The genes are TRBV2 and TRBJ2-1; D is possibly TRBD1 (5 bases). The V gene lost 7 bases and the J gene lost 4 bases, with 17 bases spanning the gap. This CDR3 is 15 amino acids long. Per germline, CDR1 SNHLY and CDR2 FYNNEI. For the CDR3, the DNA is TGTGCCAGCACCCTACAGGTTCCAACTTACAATGAGCAGTTCTTC. Its protein product is CASTLQVPTYNEQFF.

The CDR3 reads CASSLDRGEVYGYTF. CDR3 DNA: TGTGCCAGCAGCTTAGATAGGGGCGAGGTCTATGGCTACACCTTC. The rearrangement joins TRBV13 to TRBJ1-2; D may be TRBD1 (5 bases). The CDR3 runs 15 residues. V was shortened by 1 base and J by 4 bases, with 13 bases between the two germline ends. CDR1 is PRHDT and CDR2 is FYEKMQ in the germline V gene (reference sequence).